The 18 T cell receptor beta chains below come from one sample, sequenced in a study of blood T cell repertoires in COVID-19. This table comes from immunoSEQ multiplex PCR, and its TCRdb copy is limited to in-frame clones, with some not included. The data hold around 200,000 clones, with more than 75% observed a single time. Source material: peripheral blood. All receptors come from a man between 40 and 49 years old with active or convalescent COVID-19.

The V call is TRBV9, the J call TRBJ2-1, with 12 positions matching TRBD2. CDR3 length: 16 residues. Germline lookup yields CDR1 SGDLS and CDR2 YYNGEE. Trimming removed 4 bases from V and 7 bases from J; junction bases left unmatched: 9. CDR3 amino acids: CASSLMPGTSGNEQFF. CDR3 bases: TGTGCCAGCAGCTTAATGCCCGGGACTAGCGGGAATGAGCAGTTCTTC.

The chain uses TRBV24-1 and TRBJ2-3, with 8 bases that match TRBD1. CDR1 is KGHDR, CDR2 SFDVKD, per germline. CDR3 length equals 16 residues. With V trimmed by 5 bases and J by 5 bases, 11 bases remained unmatched. CDR3 amino acids: CATSAGTGLPGDTQYF. CDR3 sequence (DNA): TGTGCCACCAGTGCTGGGACAGGTCTTCCCGGAGATACGCAGTATTTT.

The CDR3 reads CASSPFDGEGYGYTF. Written as DNA, the CDR3 is TGTGCCAGCAGCCCCTTCGATGGAGAGGGCTATGGCTACACCTTC. The rearrangement joins TRBV3-1 (or the pseudogene TRBV3-2) to TRBJ1-2; D is uncertain. The length of the CDR3 is 15 residues. Trimming removed 4 bases from V and 4 bases from J, with 16 bases in between. CDR1 and CDR2 (germline): LGHDT, YNNKEL (reference sequence).

The V and J genes are TRBV7-2 and TRBJ1-6; D gene unclear. Germline V gene sequence: CDR1 SGHTA, CDR2 FQGNSA. The CDR3 has 18 amino acids. V was clipped by 1 base and J by 2 bases, with 15 bases between them. The CDR3 nucleotides read TGTGCCAGCAGCTTAGAAGCGAGGTGGAGGGCCTATAATTCACCCCTCCACTTT. Its translation: CASSLEARWRAYNSPLHF.

This clone was seen only once. This chain links TRBV7-6 with TRBJ2-3; D unresolved. Between the trimmed V and J ends, which lost 5 bases and 4 bases, there was a span of 10 bases. CDR3 size: 13 residues. Germline V gene sequence: CDR1 SGHVS, CDR2 FNYEAQ. Here the CDR3 DNA reads TGTGCCAGCAGCACCAGACTTCCAGATACGCAGTATTTT. Translating gives CASSTRLPDTQYF.

The rearrangement joins TRBV14 to TRBJ2-2; a possible D gene is TRBD1 (6 bases). The V and J ends lost 4 bases and 1 base respectively, with 10 bases between them. This CDR3 comprises 15 residues. Germline V gene data show CDR1 as SGHDN and CDR2 as FVKESK. The CDR3 loop reads CASSPGTKNTGELFF. CDR3 nucleotides: TGTGCCAGCAGCCCCGGGACAAAGAACACCGGGGAGCTGTTTTTT.

The V call is TRBV7-3, the J call TRBJ2-2, with 8 bases matching TRBD2. The germline V gene encodes CDR1 SGHTA and CDR2 FQGTGA. V shed 4 bases, J shed 6 bases, and the junction held 10 bases outside the gene matches. The CDR3 contains 16 residues. This CDR3 is CASSSNTGTSPGELFF. The CDR3 nucleotides read TGTGCCAGCAGCTCCAATACCGGGACTAGTCCCGGGGAGCTGTTTTTT.

V gene TRBV28 combines with J gene TRBJ2-5; 7 bases align to TRBD2. Germline V lookup: CDR1 MDHEN, CDR2 SYDVKM. J lost 5 bases, V lost 6 bases, and 21 bases had no gene match. The CDR3 totals 18 residues. The CDR3 bases are TGTGCCAGCAGCTCTGGACGGCTCGGGAGGCGTTACGATGAGACCCAGTACTTC. This gives the protein CASSSGRLGRRYDETQYF.

J is TRBJ2-7 and V is TRBV21-1; TRBD2 was called by the table and not checked on the DNA. TRBV21-1 is a pseudogene. The CDR3 sequence is 15 residues long. The CDR3 protein is CASSSQGREGYEQYF. The CDR3 nucleotides are TGTGCCAGCAGCTCACAGGGTCGGGAGGGCTACGAGCAGTACTTC.

V and J are TRBV11-3 and TRBJ2-3; possibly TRBD2 for D (6 bases). The CDR3 runs 16 residues. Trimming shortened V by 5 bases and J by 0 bases, and 15 bases separated the two germline ends. CDR1 SGHNT and CDR2 YENEEA come from the germline V gene. The CDR3 loop reads CASSPHAGTSTDTQYF. The CDR3 bases are TGTGCCAGCAGCCCACACGCGGGGACTAGCACAGATACGCAGTATTTT.

The J gene is TRBJ2-4, the V gene TRBV5-6, with D possibly matching TRBD1 (5 bases). The CDR3 consists of 16 residues. The ends were cut back, 0 bases at V and 1 base at J, with 11 bases in the middle. Germline V gene lookup returns CDR1 SGHDT and CDR2 YYEEEE. CDR3 DNA: TGTGCCAGCAGCTTGGGGGGCGTTGGGGCCAAAAACATTCAGTACTTC. Amino acids: CASSLGGVGAKNIQYF.

This chain connects TRBV4-1 to TRBJ2-4; TRBD1 is a possible D gene (6 bases). V gave up 1 base and J gave up 7 bases, with 20 bases separating them. Per the germline V gene, CDR1 is MGHRA and CDR2 is YSYEKL. CDR3 length: 17 residues. For the CDR3, the DNA is TGCGCCAGCAGCCAAGCCCACCCAGGGGTGATGACGAACATTCAGTACTTC. Residues: CASSQAHPGVMTNIQYF.

The J gene is TRBJ2-3, the V gene TRBV19; 7 bases agree with TRBD1. J gave up 4 bases and V 5 bases, and 6 bases lay outside the gene matches. The germline CDR1 and CDR2 sequences are LNHDA and SQIVND (reference sequence). This CDR3 region has 14 residues. Written as DNA, the CDR3 is TGTGCCAGTAGTCCACGACAGGGACCAGATACGCAGTATTTT. Translated, it gives CASSPRQGPDTQYF.

The table lists this clone with a few counts. The genes are TRBV7-8 and TRBJ2-5; D may be TRBD2 (6 bases). Germline V gene data show CDR1 as SGHVS and CDR2 as FQNEAQ. The CDR3 runs to 15 residues. Trimming removed 5 bases from V and 5 bases from J, with 18 bases in between. CDR3 DNA: TGTGCCAGCAGCGACCGGAGGAGGGAGAGGGAGACCCAGTACTTC. Encoded protein: CASSDRRRERETQYF.

V is TRBV2 and J is TRBJ2-7, with D maybe TRBD1 (5 bases). The germline V gene has CDR1 SNHLY and CDR2 FYNNEI. The CDR3 extends over 15 amino acids. The germline V and J ends were trimmed by 7 bases and 0 bases, with 16 bases remaining between them. The CDR3 DNA sequence: TGTGCCAGCACGGGTTTGGTGACAGACTCCTACGAGCAGTACTTC. Translating it yields CASTGLVTDSYEQYF.

The chain is built from TRBV7-2 and TRBJ2-7; the D is unclear. Germline V gene data show CDR1 as SGHTA and CDR2 as FQGNSA. V was cut by 2 bases and J by 4 bases, with 6 bases left in between. The CDR3 contains 12 residues. The CDR3: CASSLPGYEQYF. In DNA form, the CDR3 reads TGTGCCAGCAGCTTACCCGGGTACGAGCAGTACTTC.

The table lists this clone with a count of one. V and J are TRBV10-3 and TRBJ1-5; D ambiguous. The CDR3 loop spans 14 amino acids. CDR1 ENHRY and CDR2 SYGVKD come from the germline V gene. V was cut by 3 bases and J by 2 bases, with 8 bases left in between. The CDR3 is CAISENPGNQPQHF. The CDR3 bases are TGTGCCATCAGTGAAAACCCGGGCAATCAGCCCCAGCATTTT.

The J gene is TRBJ1-2, the V gene TRBV15, with 7 bases aligning to TRBD1. The junction had 8 bases not matched to a gene; V was cut back by 6 bases and J by 4 bases. Germline V gene sequence: CDR1 LNHNV, CDR2 YYDKDF (reference sequence). The CDR3 totals 14 residues. The CDR3: CATRKGGGFYGYTF. The CDR3, as DNA: TGTGCCACCAGGAAAGGAGGGGGCTTCTATGGCTACACCTTC.